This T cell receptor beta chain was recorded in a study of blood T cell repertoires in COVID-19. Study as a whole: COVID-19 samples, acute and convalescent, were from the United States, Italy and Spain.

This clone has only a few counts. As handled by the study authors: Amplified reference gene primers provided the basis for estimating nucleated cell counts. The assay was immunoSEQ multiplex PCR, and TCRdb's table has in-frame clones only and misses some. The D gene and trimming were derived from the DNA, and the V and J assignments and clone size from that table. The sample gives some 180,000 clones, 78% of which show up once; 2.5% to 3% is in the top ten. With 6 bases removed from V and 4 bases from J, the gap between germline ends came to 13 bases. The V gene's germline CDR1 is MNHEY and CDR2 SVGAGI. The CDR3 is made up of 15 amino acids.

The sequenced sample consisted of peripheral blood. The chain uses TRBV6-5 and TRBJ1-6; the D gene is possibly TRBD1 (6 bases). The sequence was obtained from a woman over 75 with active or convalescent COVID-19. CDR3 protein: CASRLTGPYNSPLHF. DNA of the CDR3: TGTGCCAGCAGATTAACAGGGCCTTATAATTCACCCCTCCACTTT.